The 17 T cell receptor beta chains given below trace back to one sample, sequenced in a study of PD-1 blockade in classical Hodgkin lymphoma. Time point of the sample: newly diagnosed, previously untreated cHL patient sample. Using magnetic negative selection, the CD4+ T cells were separated out of thawed PBMCs. Using immunoSEQ multiplex PCR, the repertoire was profiled, and TCRdb retains in-frame clones only, with some absent. The data contain about 35,000 clones, roughly 89% of them singletons. Sequencing was done on a sample of CD4+ T cells from blood. Source of these receptors: a human donor with classical Hodgkin lymphoma.

The chain links TRBV7-6 to TRBJ1-1, with D perhaps TRBD1 (6 bases). Germline lookup yields CDR1 SGHVS and CDR2 FNYEAQ. The V end lost 5 bases, the J end lost 2 bases, and 18 bases lay between the germline ends. The CDR3 has 16 amino acids. The CDR3 DNA sequence: TGTGCCAGCAGCCCCCGGATAGGGGGGACTAACACTGAAGCTTTCTTT. This codes for CASSPRIGGTNTEAFF. Using reference TRBV7-6 and TRBJ1-1 for the parts outside the CDR3, the full variable domain is GAGVSQSPRYKVTKRGQDVALRCDPISGHVSLYWYRQALGQGPEFLTYFNYEAQQDKSGLPNDRFSAERPEGSISTLTIQRTEQRDSAMYRCASSPRIGGTNTEAFFGQGTRLTVV.

The V call is TRBV6-1, the J call TRBJ1-1; D is undetermined. This CDR3 spans 15 amino acids. Germline V CDR1 and CDR2: MNHNS, SASEGT. Trimming shortened V by 4 bases and J by 1 base, and 13 bases separated the two germline ends. The CDR3 sequence is CASSVAAEGNTEAFF. The CDR3 DNA is TGTGCCAGCAGTGTGGCAGCTGAGGGGAACACTGAAGCTTTCTTT.

This chain uses TRBV4-2 with TRBJ1-4; D gene uncertain. Trimming left V 6 bases short and J 7 bases short, with 15 bases between. From germline, CDR1 is LGHNA and CDR2 YNFKEQ. This CDR3 comprises 14 residues. CDR3 DNA: TGTGCCAGCAGTCCACCCCGGGTGCCTGAAAAACTGTTTTTT. This encodes CASSPPRVPEKLFF.

The rearrangement uses TRBV5-4 and TRBJ2-5, with a possible D match to TRBD1 (5 bases). The V gene lost 4 bases and the J gene lost 5 bases, with 15 bases spanning the gap. The germline CDR1 and CDR2 sequences are SGHNT and YYREEE (reference sequence). CDR3 length equals 14 residues. CDR3 loop: CASSHQGNDETQYF. CDR3 DNA: TGTGCCAGCAGCCACCAGGGAAATGACGAGACCCAGTACTTC.

This chain links TRBV6-1 with TRBJ1-5; D unresolved. Between the trimmed V and J ends, which lost 3 bases and 9 bases, there was a span of 12 bases. Per germline, CDR1 MNHNS and CDR2 SASEGT. The CDR3 is 13 amino acids. The CDR3 bases are TGTGCCAGCAGTGATTCGCTAGGTCCGCCCCAGCATTTT. It codes for CASSDSLGPPQHF.

The V gene is TRBV29-1, the J gene TRBJ1-4, with TRBD1 identical over 7 bases. This CDR3 has 14 residues. Germline V CDR1 and CDR2: SQVTM, ANQGSEA. Trimming at V came to 4 bases and at J to 4 bases, leaving 6 bases not matched to a gene. The CDR3 nucleotides are TGCAGCGTTGGGGACAGCAAATATAATGAAAAACTGTTTTTT. This encodes CSVGDSKYNEKLFF.

This sequence joins TRBV28 and TRBJ1-4; 9 bases match TRBD1. Germline CDR1 reads MDHEN; CDR2 reads SYDVKM. V was clipped by 9 bases and J by 2 bases; unmatched bases: 1. The CDR3 is 13 residues long. The CDR3 loop reads CASDRGTNEKLFF. DNA for the CDR3: TGTGCCAGTGACAGGGGGACTAATGAAAAACTGTTTTTT.

This clone has only one observation. The rearrangement joins TRBV9 to TRBJ1-2; D might be TRBD1 (5 bases). V lost 6 bases and J lost 7, with 13 bases in between. From germline, CDR1 is SGDLS and CDR2 YYNGEE. This CDR3 is 12 amino acids long. The CDR3 region has the DNA TGTGCCAGCACCACCTCCGGGGGTGGCTACACCTTC. Its protein is CASTTSGGGYTF.

V usage is TRBV5-1 and J usage is TRBJ1-1, with unresolved D. V was cut by 0 bases and J by 0 bases, with 12 bases left in between. The germline gives CDR1 SGHRS, CDR2 YFSETQ. This CDR3 region has 16 residues. CDR3 sequence: CASSLAYRGLNTEAFF. CDR3 in DNA: TGCGCCAGCAGCTTGGCCTATCGGGGATTGAACACTGAAGCTTTCTTT.

The chain recombines TRBV11-2 with TRBJ2-7; D is unclear. The V gene lost 5 bases and the J gene lost 3 bases, with 14 bases spanning the gap. Germline-derived CDR1 and CDR2 are SGHAT and FQNNGV. CDR3 size: 14 residues. The CDR3 DNA is TGTGCCAGCAGCCCTCGAGAGGCGTTCTACGAGCAGTACTTC. Its translation is CASSPREAFYEQYF.

The CDR3 nucleotides read TGTGCCAGCAGCCGCAGGGGGATTGGCAATCAGCCCCAGCATTTT. Its protein is CASSRRGIGNQPQHF. The chain combines TRBV5-6 with TRBJ1-5; 7 bases fit TRBD1. J gave up 2 bases and V 4 bases, and 6 bases lay outside the gene matches. Germline-derived CDR1 and CDR2 are SGHDT and YYEEEE. The length of the CDR3 is 15 residues.

The chain joins TRBV18 to TRBJ1-4, with a tentative D call TRBD1 (5 bases). The CDR3 contains 13 residues. V lost 4 bases, J lost 2 bases, and 5 bases lay in between. Germline V lookup: CDR1 KGHSH, CDR2 LQKENI. This chain's CDR3 is CASSRGTNEKLFF. Here the CDR3 DNA reads TGTGCCAGCTCACGGGGCACTAATGAAAAACTGTTTTTT.

The V gene is TRBV28, the J gene TRBJ2-2; TRBD1 matches at 7 bases. The CDR3 is made up of 16 amino acids. V shed 5 bases, J shed 5 bases, and the junction held 11 bases outside the gene matches. Germline assignment: CDR1 MDHEN and CDR2 SYDVKM. CDR3 bases: TGTGCCAGCAGTCCTCACAGACAGGGTCGGACCGGGGAGCTGTTTTTT. This gives the protein CASSPHRQGRTGELFF.

J is TRBJ1-6 and V is TRBV5-6, with D possibly being TRBD1 (5 bases). Trimming stripped 2 bases from V and 8 bases from J, with 11 bases between. CDR3 size: 14 residues. CDR1 is SGHDT and CDR2 is YYEEEE in the germline V gene. CDR3 region: CASSFDRRDSPLHF. In nucleotides, the CDR3 is TGTGCCAGCAGCTTCGACAGAAGAGATTCACCCCTCCACTTT.

The chain recombines TRBV12-5 with TRBJ2-1; 9 bases fit TRBD2. V lost 5 bases, J lost 5 bases, and 4 bases stayed unmatched. Germline V gene lookup returns CDR1 LGHNT and CDR2 FRNRAP. This CDR3 has 14 amino acids. Here the CDR3 reads CASGPGTSNNEQFF. As DNA, the CDR3 is TGTGCTAGTGGTCCAGGGACTAGCAACAATGAGCAGTTCTTC. Together with reference TRBV12-5 and TRBJ2-1, the CDR3 gives the full variable domain: DARVTQTPRHKVTEMGQEVTMRCQPILGHNTVFWYRQTMMQGLELLAYFRNRAPLDDSGMPKDRFSAEMPDATLATLKIQPSEPRDSAVYFCASGPGTSNNEQFFGPGTRLTVL.

J is TRBJ1-2 and V is TRBV7-2, with D tentatively TRBD1 (5 bases). Trimming removed 4 bases from V and 0 bases from J, with 12 bases in between. CDR3 length: 15 residues. The V gene's germline CDR1 is SGHTA and CDR2 FQGNSA. In DNA form, the CDR3 reads TGTGCCAGCAGCTCCCAGGGCTCCGCTAACTATGGCTACACCTTC. Protein: CASSSQGSANYGYTF.

V gene TRBV19 combines with J gene TRBJ1-5; 7 bases match TRBD1. J lost 3 bases, V lost 8 bases, and 10 bases had no gene match. This CDR3 region has 15 residues. CDR1 is LNHDA and CDR2 is SQIVND in the germline V gene (reference sequence). The CDR3 DNA reads TGTGCCAGTGGATCGGGACAGCTCTACAATCAGCCCCAGCATTTT. This gives the protein CASGSGQLYNQPQHF.